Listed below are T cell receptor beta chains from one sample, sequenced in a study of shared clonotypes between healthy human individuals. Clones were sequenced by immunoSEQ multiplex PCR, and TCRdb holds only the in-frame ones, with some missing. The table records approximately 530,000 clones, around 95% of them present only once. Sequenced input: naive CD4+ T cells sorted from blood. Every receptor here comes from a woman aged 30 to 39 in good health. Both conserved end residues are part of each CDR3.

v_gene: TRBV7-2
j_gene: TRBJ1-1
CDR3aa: CASSFIQMGRTEAFF

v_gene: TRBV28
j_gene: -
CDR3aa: CASMGPVQGTIYEQYF

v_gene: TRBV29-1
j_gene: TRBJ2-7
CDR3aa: CSVEDSGKDEQYF

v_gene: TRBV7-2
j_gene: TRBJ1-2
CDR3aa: CASSLGQGSYGYTF

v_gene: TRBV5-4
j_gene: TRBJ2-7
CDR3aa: CASSFRDVGRGEQYF

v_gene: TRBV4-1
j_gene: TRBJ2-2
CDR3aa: CASSQEFLAGTGELFF

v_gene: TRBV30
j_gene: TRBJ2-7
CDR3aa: CAWSRQGGSYEQYF

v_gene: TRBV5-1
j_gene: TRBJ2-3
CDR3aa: CASSLSPGDTQYF

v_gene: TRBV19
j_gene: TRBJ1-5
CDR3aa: CASSRVGDQPQHF

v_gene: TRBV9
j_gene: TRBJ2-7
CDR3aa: CASSVGGEPYEQYF

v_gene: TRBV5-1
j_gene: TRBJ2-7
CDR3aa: CASSSGPTSYEQYF

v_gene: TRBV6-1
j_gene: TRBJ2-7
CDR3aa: CASGRGLDEQYF

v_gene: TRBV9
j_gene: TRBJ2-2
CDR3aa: CASLRGPTGELFF

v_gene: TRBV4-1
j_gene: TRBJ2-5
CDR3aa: CASSQVGTSLETQYF

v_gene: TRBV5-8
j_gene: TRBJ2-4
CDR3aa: CASSLAASDRQPKNIQYF

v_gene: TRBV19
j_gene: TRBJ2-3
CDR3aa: CASSKPGSTDTQYF

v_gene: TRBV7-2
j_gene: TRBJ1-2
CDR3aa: CASSFPGYGYTF

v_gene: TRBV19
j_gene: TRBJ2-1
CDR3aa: CASSTSGPYNEQFF

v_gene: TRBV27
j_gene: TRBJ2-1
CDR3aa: CASGPLWSSEDYNEQFF

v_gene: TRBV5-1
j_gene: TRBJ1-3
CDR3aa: CASSRSGNTIYF